The next 14 T cell receptor beta chains were all read from a single sample in a study of spatial heterogeneity in lung cancer. Specified time point: blood at routine non-recurrence follow-up after resection. TCRdb independently ran MiXCR on the 5' RACE reads; one entry per CDR3 protein. The sample has 100,000 to 120,000 distinct CDR3 sequences; 10% to 12% are singletons. Source: PBMCs, taken at follow-up. Receptors originate from a female donor with early-stage non-small cell lung cancer.

This clonotype has only a few counts. Here the CDR3 DNA reads TGTGCCAGCAGCTTGGAACTAGCGAACACCGGGGAGCTGTTTTTT. Residues: CASSLELANTGELFF. The chain has TRBV5-6 and TRBJ2-2; D is possibly TRBD2 (5 bases). The V end lost 0 bases, the J end lost 0 bases, and 6 bases lay between the germline ends. Per germline, CDR1 SGHDT and CDR2 YYEEEE. CDR3 length: 15 residues.

CDR3 loop: CASSVSLAGSSYEQYF. In DNA, the CDR3 is TGTGCCAGCAGCGTCAGTTTAGCGGGGAGCTCCTACGAGCAGTACTTC. V is TRBV9 and J is TRBJ2-7, with TRBD2 identical over 8 bases. J gave up 0 bases and V 2 bases, and 7 bases lay outside the gene matches. CDR3 size: 16 residues. Per the germline V gene, CDR1 is SGDLS and CDR2 is YYNGEE. The variable domain in full, completed from reference TRBV9 and TRBJ2-7, reads DSGVTQTPKHLITATGQRVTLRCSPRSGDLSVYWYQQSLDQGLQFLIQYYNGEERAKGNILERFSAQQFPDLHSELNLSSLELGDSALYFCASSVSLAGSSYEQYFGPGTRLTVT.

This clonotype appeared many times. CDR3 sequence reads: CASSIAGRTGELFF. CDR3 sequence (DNA): TGTGCCAGTAGTATCGCAGGTCGAACCGGGGAGCTGTTTTTT. The gene calls are TRBV19 and TRBJ2-2; no clear D gene. The CDR3 totals 14 residues. The germline gives CDR1 LNHDA, CDR2 SQIVND (reference sequence). Trimming stripped 3 bases from V and 5 bases from J, with 10 bases between.

The J gene is TRBJ2-2, the V gene TRBV20-1; no reliable D call. This CDR3 spans 12 amino acids. The V end lost 6 bases, the J end lost 4 bases, and 9 bases lay between the germline ends. Germline assignment: CDR1 DFQATT and CDR2 SNEGSKA (reference sequence). The CDR3 region has the DNA TGCAGTGCCCAGAGAGGCACCGGGGAGCTGTTTTTT. Protein: CSAQRGTGELFF.

The gene calls are TRBV28 and TRBJ2-6; 9 nucleotides agree with TRBD2. This CDR3 has 16 amino acids. Trimming cost V 8 bases and J 2 bases; bases outside gene matches: 7. Looked up from germline, CDR1 is MDHEN and CDR2 is SYDVKM. The CDR3 DNA follows: TGTGCCAGCTCCCCTAGCGGGATTGCTGGGGCCAACGTCCTGACTTTC. The encoded protein is CASSPSGIAGANVLTF.

This clonotype was counted between two and nine times. The chain is built from TRBV7-3 and TRBJ2-3; the D gene is possibly TRBD2 (5 bases). Trimming cost V 2 bases and J 10 bases, with 22 bases left between them. The CDR3 is made up of 16 amino acids. Germline CDR1 SGHTA, CDR2 FQGTGA. The CDR3 DNA sequence: TGTGCCAGCAGCTTAGTCCCGGCTAGCTCCTCGGGTGCGCAGTATTTT. Its translation is CASSLVPASSSGAQYF.

The sample holds a few counts of this clonotype. The chain uses TRBV7-8 and TRBJ2-1, with unresolved D. The germline gives CDR1 SGHVS, CDR2 FQNEAQ. V was pared by 4 bases and J by 12 bases, with 10 bases between. The CDR3 loop spans 11 amino acids. The CDR3, as DNA: TGTGCCAGCAGCTCGACCCGCGCGCAGTTCTTC. As protein: CASSSTRAQFF.

The rearrangement links TRBV7-9 to TRBJ2-6; 7 bases fit TRBD1. The CDR3 is 15 residues long. The trim removed 4 bases at V and 2 bases at J, leaving 2 bases unmatched. Germline CDR1 reads SEHNR; CDR2 reads FQNEAQ (reference sequence). For the CDR3, the DNA is TGTGCCAGCAGCTCCGACAGGGCTGGGGCCAACGTCCTGACTTTC. Encoded protein: CASSSDRAGANVLTF.

This clonotype was observed many times. The chain couples TRBV7-9 to TRBJ1-1; tentative D call: TRBD1 (5 bases). Germline lookup yields CDR1 SEHNR and CDR2 FQNEAQ (reference sequence). This CDR3 is 15 amino acids long. Trimming removed 5 bases at V and 6 bases at J, with 19 bases between. The chain's CDR3 is CASSTIRGPGPEAFF. The DNA of the CDR3 is TGTGCCAGCAGCACAATACGGGGCCCCGGGCCTGAAGCTTTCTTT.

V gene TRBV3-1 combines with J gene TRBJ2-1; tentative D call: TRBD2 (5 bases). V dropped 2 bases and J dropped 6 bases, with 14 bases sitting between them. The CDR3 contains 15 residues. CDR1 and CDR2 from the germline V gene are LGHDT and YNNKEL (reference sequence). The CDR3 sequence: CASSQWASKINEQFF. The CDR3, as DNA: TGTGCCAGCAGCCAATGGGCTAGCAAGATCAATGAGCAGTTCTTC.

This clonotype appeared many times. The rearrangement joins TRBV6-2 or TRBV6-3 to TRBJ2-7; 7 nucleotides agree with TRBD2. After removal of 7 bases from V and 7 bases from J, the junction contained 4 bases not matched to a gene. Germline-derived CDR1 and CDR2 are MNHEY and SVGEGT. The CDR3 has 11 amino acids. The CDR3 region is CASKRGGEQYF. The CDR3 nucleotides are TGTGCCAGCAAGAGGGGAGGGGAGCAGTACTTC.

This clonotype was seen ten or more times. This chain joins TRBV6-5 and TRBJ2-5, with D possibly called TRBD1 or TRBD2 (5 bases each). Germline lookup yields CDR1 MNHEY and CDR2 SVGAGI. The V end lost 6 bases, the J end lost 5 bases, and 13 bases lay between the germline ends. The CDR3 is made up of 13 amino acids. CDR3 in DNA: TGTGCCAGCAGCGAGACGAGGGGTGAGACCCAGTACTTC. It specifies CASSETRGETQYF.

This clonotype was observed at least ten times. The chain uses TRBV2 and TRBJ2-5; 7 bases fit TRBD2. The CDR3 contains 14 residues. V lost 6 bases, J lost 5 bases, and 9 bases stayed unmatched. The germline gives CDR1 SNHLY, CDR2 FYNNEI. Written as DNA, the CDR3 is TGTGCCAGCAGCCCACGGGAGGCGGTTGAGACCCAGTACTTC. Translation: CASSPREAVETQYF.

The chain employs TRBV5-4 and TRBJ1-2; no clear D. Between the trimmed V and J ends, which lost 2 bases and 4 bases, there was a span of 9 bases. The CDR3 loop spans 13 amino acids. CDR1 is SGHNT, CDR2 YYREEE, per germline (reference sequence). Written as DNA, the CDR3 is TGTGCCAGCAGCTTAGGGTTAGGCTATGGCTACACCTTC. Amino acid sequence: CASSLGLGYGYTF.